This record covers a single TCR beta chain. These data originate in a study of cytomegalovirus exposure and HLA in healthy donors. V lost 5 bases and J lost 0; bases outside the gene matches: 4. The CDR3 runs 15 residues. CDR1 MNHEY and CDR2 SMNVEV come from the germline V gene (reference sequence). Primers for the PCR totalled 60 Vbeta and 13 Jbeta. Clones were sequenced by immunoSEQ multiplex PCR, and TCRdb holds only the in-frame ones, with some missing. The specimen's table records about 130,000 clones. The V gene is TRBV27, the J gene TRBJ1-5, with 7 bases that match TRBD1. Material for sequencing was PBMCs. This receptor was obtained from a woman between 40 and 55 years old in good health and CMV-seropositive. In nucleotides, the CDR3 is TGTGCCAGCAGTCCAGGGACAGCTAGCAATCAGCCCCAGCATTTT. Translation gives CASSPGTASNQPQHF.